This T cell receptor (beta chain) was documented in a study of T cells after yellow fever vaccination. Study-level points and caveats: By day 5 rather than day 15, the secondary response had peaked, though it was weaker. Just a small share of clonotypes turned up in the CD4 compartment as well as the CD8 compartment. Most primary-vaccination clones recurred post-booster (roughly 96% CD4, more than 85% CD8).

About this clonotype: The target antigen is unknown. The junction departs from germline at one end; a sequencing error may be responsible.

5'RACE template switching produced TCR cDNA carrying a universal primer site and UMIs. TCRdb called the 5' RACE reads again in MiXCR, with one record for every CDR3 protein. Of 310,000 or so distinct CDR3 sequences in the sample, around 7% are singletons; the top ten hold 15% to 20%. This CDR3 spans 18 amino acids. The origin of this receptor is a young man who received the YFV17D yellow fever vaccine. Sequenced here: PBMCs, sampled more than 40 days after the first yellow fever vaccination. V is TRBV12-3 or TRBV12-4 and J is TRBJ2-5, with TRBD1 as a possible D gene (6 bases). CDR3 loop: CTSSLIQTLRDTQETQYF. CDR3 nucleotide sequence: TGTACCAGCAGTTTAATCCAGACCCTCCGGGACACTCAAGAGACCCAGTACTTC.